This T cell receptor (beta chain) came from a study of control samples from healthy donors and cancer patients. Germline CDR1 reads SGHNT; CDR2 reads YYREEE (reference sequence). CDR3 length equals 15 residues. Trimming removed 2 bases from V and 0 bases from J; junction bases left unmatched: 5. This clone has more than one count but fewer than ten. TCRdb's copy holds only in-frame clones and misses some; the assay was immunoSEQ multiplex PCR. The top ten clones hold approximately 6.7% of a sample with 90,000 to 120,000 clones, approximately 82% of them seen once. Source material: blood. The sequence was obtained from a young man in good health. V and J are TRBV5-4 and TRBJ2-7; TRBD2 aligns across 7 bases. This CDR3 reads CASSFYGRSSYEQYF. In DNA, the CDR3 is TGTGCCAGCAGCTTTTACGGGAGGAGCTCCTACGAGCAGTACTTC. The full variable domain, its missing parts supplied by reference TRBV5-4 and TRBJ2-7, is ETGVTQSPTHLIKTRGQQVTLRCSSQSGHNTVSWYQQALGQGPQFIFQYYREEENGRGNFPPRFSGLQFPNYSSELNVNALELDDSALYLCASSFYGRSSYEQYFGPGTRLTVT.